This entry features one TCR beta chain sequence. Its matching antigen is unknown. V was clipped by 5 bases and J by 6 bases; unmatched bases: 10. Germline V gives CDR1 SEHNR, CDR2 FQNEAQ (reference sequence). The CDR3 consists of 16 residues. This record belongs to a study of T cells after yellow fever vaccination. TCRdb re-called the 5' RACE reads through MiXCR, storing one row per CDR3 protein. The sample has around 320,000 distinct CDR3 sequences; around 4.5% are singletons. Study-wide results and caveats: Detected again after the booster were most primary-vaccination clones, at 96% CD4 and 88% CD8. Sorted repertoires could include abundant contaminating clonotypes from bulk cells.

This specimen consisted of PBMCs, obtained 15 days after the yellow fever booster vaccination. This receptor was identified in a man between 18 and 35 years old who received the YFV17D yellow fever vaccine. The chain joins TRBV7-9 to TRBJ2-1; TRBD1 agrees at 10 bases. In nucleotides, the CDR3 is TGTGCCAGCAGCCGACAGGGGGCCGCAGGATTCAATGAGCAGTTCTTC. Translating it yields CASSRQGAAGFNEQFF.